This TCR beta chain was identified during a study of blood T cell repertoires in COVID-19. The overall study: COVID-19 samples from acute and convalescent phases originated in the United States, Italy and Spain. The cDNA or gDNA used as material had been derived from T cells, B-cell-depleted T cells, or PBMCs.

V was clipped by 5 bases and J by 6 bases, with 10 bases between them. The germline gives CDR1 LGHDT, CDR2 YNNKEL (reference sequence). CDR3 length: 12 residues. Sequencing used immunoSEQ multiplex PCR; TCRdb keeps in-frame clones, though not all of them. The profile covers approximately 300,000 clones, with roughly 88% appearing a single time and about 3.9% taken by the ten largest. This TCR derives from a woman between 45 and 60 years old with active or convalescent COVID-19. This chain joins TRBV3-1 (or the pseudogene TRBV3-2) and TRBJ1-1; D ambiguous. The source material was peripheral blood. Written as DNA, the CDR3 is TGTGCCAGCAGCAGAGACATATCTGAAGCTTTCTTT. Translating it yields CASSRDISEAFF.